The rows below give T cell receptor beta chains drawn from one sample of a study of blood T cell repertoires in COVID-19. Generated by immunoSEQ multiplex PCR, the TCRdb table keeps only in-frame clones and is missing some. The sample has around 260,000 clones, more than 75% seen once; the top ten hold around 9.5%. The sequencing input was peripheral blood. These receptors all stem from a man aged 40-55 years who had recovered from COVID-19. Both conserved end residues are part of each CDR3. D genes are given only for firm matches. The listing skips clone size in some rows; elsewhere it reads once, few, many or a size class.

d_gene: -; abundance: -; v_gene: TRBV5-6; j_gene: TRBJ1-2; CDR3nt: TGTGCCAGCAGCCCCGCGGGTGCGAGGGGCTACACCTTC; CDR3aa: CASSPAGARGYTF
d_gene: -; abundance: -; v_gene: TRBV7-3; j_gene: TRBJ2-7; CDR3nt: TGTGCCAGCAGCCAGAGGGGGGGCTCCGAGCAGTACTTC; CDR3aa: CASSQRGGSEQYF
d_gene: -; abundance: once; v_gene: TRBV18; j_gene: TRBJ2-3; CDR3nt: TGTGCCAGCTCACCTCTACCAGCGGACACAGATACGCAGTATTTT; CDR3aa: CASSPLPADTDTQYF
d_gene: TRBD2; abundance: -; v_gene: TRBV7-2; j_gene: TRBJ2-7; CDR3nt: TGTGCCAGCAGGAATCAGGGAGGGCTCTACGAGCAGTACTTC; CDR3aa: CASRNQGGLYEQYF
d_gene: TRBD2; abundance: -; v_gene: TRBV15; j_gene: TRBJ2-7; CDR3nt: TGTGCCACCAGCAGAGGGACTAGCGGGAGGGCCGAGCAGTACTTC; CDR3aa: CATSRGTSGRAEQYF
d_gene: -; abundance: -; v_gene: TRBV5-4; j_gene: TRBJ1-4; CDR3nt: TGTGCCAGCAGCCCCGGGAGCATAAATGAAAAACTGTTTTTT; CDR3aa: CASSPGSINEKLFF
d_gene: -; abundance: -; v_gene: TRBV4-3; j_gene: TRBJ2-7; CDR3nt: TGCGCCAGCAGCCAAGAAGTCTGGAGTGTGGGGGCGTACGAGCAGTACTTC; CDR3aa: CASSQEVWSVGAYEQYF
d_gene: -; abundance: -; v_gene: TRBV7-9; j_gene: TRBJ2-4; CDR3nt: TGTGCCAGCAGCTCACTATTCAAGGAGGGGACCAAAAACATTCAGTACTTC; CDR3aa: CASSSLFKEGTKNIQYF
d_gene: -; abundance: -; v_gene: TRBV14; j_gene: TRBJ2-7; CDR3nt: TGTGCCAGCAGCCAGGTTCCGTCGGGGGTCCATGGCGAGCAGTACTTC; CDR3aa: CASSQVPSGVHGEQYF
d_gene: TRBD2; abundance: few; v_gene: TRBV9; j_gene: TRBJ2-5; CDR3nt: TGTGCCAGCAGCGTTAGCGGGGGGCAGCAAGAGACCCAGTACTTC; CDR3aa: CASSVSGGQQETQYF
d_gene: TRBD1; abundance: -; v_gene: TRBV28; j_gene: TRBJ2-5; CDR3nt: TGTGCCAGCAGTCTTGGGACAGGGTTCGTGGAGACCCAGTACTTC; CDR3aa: CASSLGTGFVETQYF
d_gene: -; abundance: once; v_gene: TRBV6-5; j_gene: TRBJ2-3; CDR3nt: TGTGCCAGCAGTTACTCGAGAACAGGGATGGATACGCAGTATTTT; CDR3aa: CASSYSRTGMDTQYF
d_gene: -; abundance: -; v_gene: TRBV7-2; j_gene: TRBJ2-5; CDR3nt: TGTGCCAGCAGCTTTAGGACAAGGGGGTCACTAGTCAACAAAGAGACCCAGTACTTC; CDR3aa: CASSFRTRGSLVNKETQYF
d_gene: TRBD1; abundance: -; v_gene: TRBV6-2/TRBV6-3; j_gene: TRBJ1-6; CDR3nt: TGTGCCAGCAGTTACCCTGGACAGGGGAGATATAATTCACCCCTCCACTTT; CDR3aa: CASSYPGQGRYNSPLHF
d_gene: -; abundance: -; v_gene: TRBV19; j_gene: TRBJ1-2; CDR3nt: TGTGCCAGTAGTTCTCAATCACGGGGGTTCGCCTATGGCTACACCTTC; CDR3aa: CASSSQSRGFAYGYTF
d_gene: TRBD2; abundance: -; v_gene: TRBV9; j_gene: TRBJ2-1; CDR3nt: TGTGCCAGCAGCGAGCGGGGGGGCTCCTACAATGAGCAGTTCTTC; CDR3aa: CASSERGGSYNEQFF
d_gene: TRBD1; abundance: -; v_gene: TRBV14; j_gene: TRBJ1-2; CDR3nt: TGTGCCAGCAGCCAGCGACAGGGGAGCTACTATGGCTACACCTTC; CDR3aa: CASSQRQGSYYGYTF
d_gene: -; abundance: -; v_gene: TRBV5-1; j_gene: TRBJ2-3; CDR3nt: TGCGCCAGCAGCTGGAAACTAGCACCAAGCACAGATACGCAGTATTTT; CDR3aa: CASSWKLAPSTDTQYF
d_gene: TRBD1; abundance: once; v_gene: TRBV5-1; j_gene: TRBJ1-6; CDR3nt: TGCGCCAGCAGCGCGGCGAGGACAGGATCCCCCCTCCACTTT; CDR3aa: CASSAARTGSPLHF
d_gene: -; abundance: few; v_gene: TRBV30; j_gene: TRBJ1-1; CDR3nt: TGTGCCTTACACCAGGGGACTGAAGCTTTCTTT; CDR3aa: CALHQGTEAFF
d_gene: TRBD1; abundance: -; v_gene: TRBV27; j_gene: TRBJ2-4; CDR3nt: TGTGCCAGCAGTCCAATGACAGGGTTTATGTTAGCCAAAAACATTCAGTACTTC; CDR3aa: CASSPMTGFMLAKNIQYF
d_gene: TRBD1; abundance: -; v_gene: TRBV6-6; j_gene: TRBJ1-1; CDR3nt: TGTGCCAGCAGTCTACGCGGGACAGGACTTCGGTGGGGGAACACTGAAGCTTTCTTT; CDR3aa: CASSLRGTGLRWGNTEAFF
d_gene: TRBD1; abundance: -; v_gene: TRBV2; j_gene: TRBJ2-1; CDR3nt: TGTGCCAGCAGTCGACAGGGAAGCTCCTACAATGAGCAGTTCTTC; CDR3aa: CASSRQGSSYNEQFF
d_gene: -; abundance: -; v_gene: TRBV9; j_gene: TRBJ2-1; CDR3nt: TGTGCCAGCAGCGTTTGGGCAAACGACTACAATGAGCAGTTCTTC; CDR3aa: CASSVWANDYNEQFF
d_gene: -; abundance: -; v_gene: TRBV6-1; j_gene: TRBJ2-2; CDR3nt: TGTGCCAGCAGGGCCACCCAGGGGATCACCGGGGAGCTGTTTTTT; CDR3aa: CASRATQGITGELFF
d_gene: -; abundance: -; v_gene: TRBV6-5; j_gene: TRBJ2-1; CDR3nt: TGTGCCAGCAGTTACTTACTGGCGGATGAGCAGTTCTTC; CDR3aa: CASSYLLADEQFF
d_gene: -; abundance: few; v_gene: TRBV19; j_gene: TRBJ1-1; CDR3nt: TGTGCCACGGTCGGGAAGTATAATGAAGCTTTCTTT; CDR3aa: CATVGKYNEAFF
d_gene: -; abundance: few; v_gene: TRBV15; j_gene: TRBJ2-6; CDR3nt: TGTGCCACCAGCGTCTCCCAGGGATCTGGGGCCAACGTCCTGACTTTC; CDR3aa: CATSVSQGSGANVLTF